This T cell receptor (beta chain) was recovered during a study of blood T cell repertoires in COVID-19. Measured with immunoSEQ multiplex PCR; TCRdb has only the in-frame clones, and not every one. The sample lists some 94,000 clones, roughly 89% occurring once. The CDR3 has 14 amino acids. Trimming removed 2 bases from V and 0 bases from J, with 6 bases in between. The germline CDR1 and CDR2 sequences are SEHNR and FQNEAQ (reference sequence). The sample holds many counts of this clone. The V and J genes are TRBV7-9 and TRBJ2-3; D might be TRBD2 (5 bases). Source material: peripheral blood. The sequence was obtained from a human donor in a cohort sampled during active COVID-19. The DNA of the CDR3 is TGTGCCAGCAGCTTAACGGGGAGCACAGATACGCAGTATTTT. This gives the protein CASSLTGSTDTQYF.